In its sample, the clone carrying this TCR beta chain was seen many times. Antigen specificity is unknown. This entry comes from a study of human T cells and chemical hapten exposure. Study context: Variation in per-sample TCR yields came mainly from small pooled library volume differences.

Time point noted: patch test 1, 2 weeks after DPC sensitization. Treatment noted: therapeutic diphenylcyclopropenone sensitization with weekly scalp DPC. The template was total RNA from unfractionated whole blood. Within the library, unique molecular identifiers were attached to each individual cDNA molecule. One entry per CDR3 protein, called by TCRdb with MiXCR from the RACE reads. This sample yields 40,000 to 50,000 distinct CDR3 sequences, of which about 4.2% are seen a single time; roughly 24% belongs to the top ten. The CDR3 has 16 amino acids. With V trimmed by 3 bases and J by 7 bases, 14 bases remained unmatched. CDR1 MNHEY and CDR2 SMNVEV come from the germline V gene (reference sequence). Whole-study findings and limits: While controls formed fewer of them, expanded TCRs formed significantly more large CDR3 similarity clusters.

The chain couples TRBV27 to TRBJ2-7; 8 bases line up with TRBD2. This specimen consisted of whole blood, obtained in connection with sensitization to the hapten diphenylcyclopropenone (DPC). This receptor was identified in a man aged 45 to 65 with alopecia areata. Some clones in this sample may be carry-over from other donors' samples. The CDR3 DNA follows: TGTGCCAGCAGTTTGCAAAGAGCGGGAGAAATGGGGGAGCAGTACTTC. Amino acids: CASSLQRAGEMGEQYF.